One and the same sample provided the 28 T cell receptor beta chains below, sequenced in a study of shared clonotypes between healthy human individuals. The method was immunoSEQ multiplex PCR; TCRdb's version includes in-frame clones alone and lacks a portion of them. The table has over a million clones, more than 75% seen once; the top ten hold approximately 0.5%. Sequenced input: memory CD4+ T cells from PBMCs. The subset here: CD45RA-negative fraction. The receptors derive from a man aged 18 to 35 in good health. Some clones in this sample may be carry-over from other donors' samples.

The CDR3 protein is CASSGNTGELFF. CDR3 nucleotides: TGTGCCAGCAGCGGAAACACCGGGGAGCTGTTTTTT. The chain carries TRBV11-3 and TRBJ2-2, with D hard to call. The V and J ends lost 5 bases and 2 bases respectively, with 3 bases between them. In germline, CDR1 is SGHNT, CDR2 YENEEA. This CDR3 comprises 12 residues.

The genes are TRBV12-5 and TRBJ1-5; D remains ambiguous. Germline CDR1 reads LGHNT; CDR2 reads FRNRAP. V lost 0 bases, J lost 0 bases, and 12 bases lay in between. The CDR3 has 17 residues. CDR3 sequence: CASGLVKQPNSNQPQHF. CDR3 in DNA: TGTGCTAGTGGTTTGGTAAAACAACCGAATAGCAATCAGCCCCAGCATTTT.

The rearrangement links TRBV6-6 to TRBJ1-1; 7 nucleotides agree with TRBD1. This CDR3 has 13 residues. After removal of 11 bases from V and 3 bases from J, the junction contained 9 bases not matched to a gene. Germline loops: CDR1 MNHNY, CDR2 SVGAGI (reference sequence). CDR3 in DNA: TGTGCCGCCGGCCGACAGGGCGACACTGAAGCTTTCTTT. Protein sequence: CAAGRQGDTEAFF.

The chain employs TRBV27 and TRBJ1-2; tentatively, D is TRBD1 (6 bases). The CDR3 is 17 residues long. CDR1 and CDR2 (germline): MNHEY, SMNVEV (reference sequence). V lost 6 bases to trimming and J lost 7 bases, with 27 bases between them. CDR3 sequence: CASSSLSAAGVSVGYTF. The CDR3, as DNA: TGTGCCAGCAGCTCCTTATCCGCCGCAGGGGTTTCCGTTGGCTACACCTTC.

This clone occurred a few times. In DNA, the CDR3 is TGTGCCAGCAGTTACGGGGGGGCGAGGAGGGACACTGAAGCTTTCTTT. Its translation: CASSYGGARRDTEAFF. The rearrangement joins TRBV6-5 to TRBJ1-1; D is possibly TRBD1 (6 bases). The V gene's germline CDR1 is MNHEY and CDR2 SVGAGI. V lost 2 bases, J lost 3 bases, and 16 bases lay in between. The CDR3 contains 16 residues.

This chain joins TRBV27 and TRBJ2-3, with 14 bases identical to TRBD2. Germline loops: CDR1 MNHEY, CDR2 SMNVEV (reference sequence). V lost 7 bases to trimming and J lost 11 bases; unmatched junction nucleotides: 14. There are 16 residues in the CDR3. This CDR3 is CASTSWGLAGAGWQYF. The CDR3 nucleotides read TGTGCCAGCACCAGCTGGGGACTAGCGGGAGCGGGTTGGCAGTATTTT.

Only a few counts were recorded for this clone. The chain is built from TRBV14 and TRBJ2-7, with D maybe TRBD2 (5 bases). Trimming shortened V by 4 bases and J by 1 base, and 5 bases separated the two germline ends. Looked up from germline, CDR1 is SGHDN and CDR2 is FVKESK. This CDR3 spans 12 amino acids. For the CDR3, the DNA is TGTGCCAGCAGCCGCGGGTCCTACGAGCAGTACTTC. Translated, it gives CASSRGSYEQYF.

The chain joins TRBV15 to TRBJ1-1; D may be TRBD1 (6 bases). V shed 1 base and J shed 5 bases, with 8 bases lying between them. The CDR3 is 13 residues long. CDR1 and CDR2 from the germline V gene are LNHNV and YYDKDF (reference sequence). The CDR3 DNA reads TGTGCCACCAGCAGAGTACAGGGAACTGAAGCTTTCTTT. Translation gives CATSRVQGTEAFF. Supplemented by reference TRBV15 and TRBJ1-1, the full variable domain reads DAMVIQNPRYQVTQFGKPVTLSCSQTLNHNVMYWYQQKSSQAPKLLFHYYDKDFNNEADTPDNFQSRRPNTSFCFLDIRSPGLGDTAMYLCATSRVQGTEAFFGQGTRLTVV.

V gene TRBV11-2 combines with J gene TRBJ2-5, with D perhaps matching TRBD1 (5 bases). V lost 5 bases to trimming and J lost 2 bases, with 9 bases between them. This CDR3 has 13 residues. Germline-derived CDR1 and CDR2 are SGHAT and FQNNGV. The CDR3 reads CASSQAGQETQYF. The CDR3 region has the DNA TGTGCCAGCAGCCAGGCAGGGCAAGAGACCCAGTACTTC.

The CDR3 DNA follows: TGTGCCAGCAGCGAGGGACCAAATCAGCCCCAGCATTTT. Its protein product is CASSEGPNQPQHF. The chain joins TRBV14 to TRBJ1-5; perhaps TRBD1 as D (5 bases). V was pared by 5 bases and J by 4 bases, with 9 bases between. The CDR3 spans 13 residues. The V gene's germline CDR1 is SGHDN and CDR2 FVKESK.

V is TRBV15 and J is TRBJ2-3, with 7 nucleotides matching TRBD2. This CDR3 is 20 amino acids long. Germline loops: CDR1 LNHNV, CDR2 YYDKDF (reference sequence). Losses at the gene ends were 0 bases for V and 0 bases for J; bases not matched to a gene: 15. CDR3 DNA sequence: TGTGCCACCAGCAGAGATTGGACCCGCGGGGCTAGCGGTAGCACAGATACGCAGTATTTT. This sequence encodes CATSRDWTRGASGSTDTQYF.

This rearrangement joins TRBV19 to TRBJ1-4; TRBD1 is a possible D gene (5 bases). This CDR3 is 10 amino acids long. Germline V gives CDR1 LNHDA, CDR2 SQIVND (reference sequence). The V end was cut by 5 bases, the J end by 10 bases, with 5 bases between. The CDR3 is CASSQGKLFF. In nucleotides, the CDR3 is TGTGCCAGTAGTCAGGGAAAACTGTTTTTT.

This clone was recorded a few times. V gene TRBV7-9 combines with J gene TRBJ2-1; 8 positions match TRBD1. CDR1 and CDR2 from the germline V gene are SEHNR and FQNEAQ (reference sequence). CDR3 length equals 15 residues. Unmatched junction bases numbered 12, after V lost 7 bases and J lost 7 bases. The DNA for the CDR3 is TGTGCCAGCACGCAGATAAATCAGGGGGCGAATGAGCAGTTCTTC. As protein: CASTQINQGANEQFF.

The chain links TRBV11-2 to TRBJ2-7; 10 nucleotides match TRBD1. The CDR3 has 16 amino acids. Trimming removed 3 bases from V and 6 bases from J; junction bases left unmatched: 11. Germline V gene sequence: CDR1 SGHAT, CDR2 FQNNGV. CDR3 region: CASSFFQGQGNSEQYF. The CDR3 coding sequence is TGTGCCAGCAGCTTCTTCCAGGGACAGGGGAATAGCGAGCAGTACTTC.

V usage is TRBV18 and J usage is TRBJ2-1, with 7 nucleotides matching TRBD2. The CDR3 extends over 16 amino acids. Trimming at V came to 3 bases and at J to 4 bases, leaving 9 bases not matched to a gene. Germline values: CDR1 KGHSH, CDR2 LQKENI. The CDR3, as DNA: TGTGCCAGCTCACCGGGCCTAGCGGCTAATTACAATGAGCAGTTCTTC. This gives the protein CASSPGLAANYNEQFF.

The chain recombines TRBV28 with TRBJ1-1; D gene uncertain. Germline V CDR1 and CDR2: MDHEN, SYDVKM. The length of the CDR3 is 13 residues. V lost 1 base, J lost 5 bases, and 8 bases lay in between. The CDR3 nucleotides are TGTGCCAGCAGTTTATCGTCGGGGACTGAAGCTTTCTTT. Its translation is CASSLSSGTEAFF.

On this clone itself: This sample includes further DNA sequences coding for the same CDR3. The chain links TRBV20-1 to TRBJ2-7; no definite D call. This CDR3 is 11 amino acids long. V gave up 6 bases and J gave up 4 bases, with 10 bases separating them. CDR1 and CDR2 (germline): DFQATT, SNEGSKA (reference sequence). CDR3 residues: CSAQDGYEQYF. The CDR3 nucleotides are TGCAGTGCCCAGGACGGTTACGAGCAGTACTTC.

In the case of this clone: This sample includes further DNA sequences coding for the same CDR3. The chain recombines TRBV28 with TRBJ1-3; D uncertain. CDR3 length: 14 amino acids. V shed 3 bases and J shed 4 bases, with 10 bases lying between them. Germline V gene lookup returns CDR1 MDHEN and CDR2 SYDVKM. The CDR3 sequence: CASSLWGAGNTIYF. CDR3 nucleotides: TGTGCCAGCAGTTTGTGGGGAGCAGGAAACACCATATATTTT.

The V call is TRBV5-6, the J call TRBJ1-4, with unresolved D. Germline V gives CDR1 SGHDT, CDR2 YYEEEE. V lost 2 bases to trimming and J lost 2 bases, with 4 bases between them. There are 13 residues in the CDR3. CDR3 residues: CASSFGTNEKLFF. Here the CDR3 DNA reads TGTGCCAGCAGCTTCGGGACTAATGAAAAACTGTTTTTT.

Of note for this clone: Distinct nucleotide sequences in the sample also encode this CDR3. The rearrangement joins TRBV7-3 to TRBJ2-5; 7 bases are a match to TRBD2. CDR3 size: 15 residues. V gave up 1 base and J gave up 3 bases; unmatched junction bases: 5. Germline lookup yields CDR1 SGHTA and CDR2 FQGTGA. The chain's CDR3 is CASSLRASGKETQYF. As DNA, the CDR3 is TGTGCCAGCAGCTTAAGGGCTAGCGGTAAAGAGACCCAGTACTTC.

Comments on this clone: The same CDR3 also results from other DNA sequences found in this sample. The V and J genes are TRBV18 and TRBJ2-5, with no clear D. Trimming took 2 bases from V and 4 from J, leaving 5 bases between them. Germline assignment: CDR1 KGHSH and CDR2 LQKENI. This CDR3 spans 12 amino acids. The CDR3 region is CASSPKGETQYF. The CDR3 region has the DNA TGTGCCAGCTCACCAAAGGGAGAGACCCAGTACTTC. Full variable domain (outside the CDR3, taken from reference TRBV18 and TRBJ2-5): NAGVMQNPRHLVRRRGQEARLRCSPMKGHSHVYWYRQLPEEGLKFMVYLQKENIIDESGMPKERFSAEFPKEGPSILRIQQVVRGDSAAYFCASSPKGETQYFGPGTRLLVL.

The rearrangement links TRBV29-1 to TRBJ2-7, with 10 bases fitting TRBD1. The CDR3 has 14 amino acids. The V segment lost 7 bases and the J segment 0 bases; nucleotides outside the gene matches: 6. CDR1 SQVTM and CDR2 ANQGSEA come from the germline V gene. CDR3 coding DNA: TGCAGCGCCGCGGGACAGGGGATCTCCTACGAGCAGTACTTC. Amino acids: CSAAGQGISYEQYF.

The V call is TRBV11-3, the J call TRBJ2-1; 12 nucleotides match TRBD2. J lost 4 bases, V lost 5 bases, and 9 bases had no gene match. The CDR3 spans 17 residues. CDR1 SGHNT and CDR2 YENEEA come from the germline V gene. CDR3 in DNA: TGTGCCAGCAGCCCCCGAACGACTAGCGGGAGTTACAATGAGCAGTTCTTC. Translated: CASSPRTTSGSYNEQFF.

The chain combines TRBV6-5 with TRBJ2-3; TRBD2 matches 14 bases. The CDR3 extends over 13 amino acids. Germline CDR1 reads MNHEY; CDR2 reads SVGAGI. V shed 6 bases and J 9 bases; nucleotides not matched to a gene: 2. CDR3 loop: CASRGLAGDTQYF. CDR3 DNA: TGTGCCAGCAGGGGACTAGCGGGAGACACGCAGTATTTT.

Comment on this clone: Additional DNA sequences in this sample encode the identical CDR3. This sequence joins TRBV27 and TRBJ2-2, with D possibly being TRBD2 (6 bases). CDR1 MNHEY and CDR2 SMNVEV come from the germline V gene (reference sequence). The CDR3 is made up of 14 amino acids. The ends were cut back, 3 bases at V and 4 bases at J, with 9 bases in the middle. Here the CDR3 reads CASSFREFTGELFF. In nucleotides, the CDR3 is TGTGCCAGCAGTTTCCGGGAGTTCACCGGGGAGCTGTTTTTT.

V is TRBV6-1 and J is TRBJ2-2; D call uncertain. This CDR3 has 12 residues. V gave up 8 bases and J gave up 1 base, with 5 bases separating them. The germline V gene encodes CDR1 MNHNS and CDR2 SASEGT. CDR3 sequence: CASSKNTGELFF. For the CDR3, the DNA is TGTGCCAGCTCTAAGAACACCGGGGAGCTGTTTTTT.

In regard to this clone: At the DNA level, this CDR3 is encoded by other sequences in the same sample as well. This chain links TRBV5-1 with TRBJ1-3, with D unclear. Trimming stripped 0 bases from V and 4 bases from J, with 11 bases between. The CDR3 runs to 15 residues. Germline CDR1 reads SGHRS; CDR2 reads YFSETQ. In DNA, the CDR3 is TGCGCCAGCAGCTTGGTTCCGGGGAGCGGAAACACCATATATTTT. It specifies CASSLVPGSGNTIYF.

This chain uses TRBV5-4 with TRBJ2-7; TRBD1 agrees at 8 bases. Per the germline V gene, CDR1 is SGHNT and CDR2 is YYREEE (reference sequence). This CDR3 is 14 amino acids long. Trimming took 4 bases from V and 3 from J; bases not matched to a gene: 6. CDR3 sequence reads: CASSQGQGYYEQYF. The CDR3, as DNA: TGTGCCAGCAGCCAAGGACAGGGTTACTACGAGCAGTACTTC.